The present entry profiles one TCR beta chain with its context. The sample is drawn from a study of CD8 T cells in Susac syndrome. RNA in amounts of roughly 0.5 to 1 ug was reverse transcribed with random hexamers. Via MiXCR, TCRdb re-called the immunoSEQ multiplex PCR reads, giving one row per CDR3 protein. The sample holds roughly 200,000 distinct CDR3 sequences, roughly 94% seen once. The TCR was taken from a human donor in good health. Sample: CD4+ T cells from PBMCs.

Here the CDR3 DNA reads TGTGCCAGCAGTTTAGGGTTCGAGCAGTACTTC. Residues: CASSLGFEQYF. This rearrangement joins TRBV27 to TRBJ2-7, with D unclear. CDR3 length equals 11 residues. Germline V gene sequence: CDR1 MNHEY, CDR2 SMNVEV (reference sequence). V lost 2 bases and J lost 6, with 5 bases in between.